The 32 T cell receptor beta chains presented below share a single source sample, sequenced in a study of blood T cell repertoires in COVID-19 (TCRdb year 2020). To prepare the library, the immunoSEQ multiplex PCR assay was applied. TCRdb limited this immuneACCESS table to in-frame rearrangements with V and J called. A share of clones is missing; checked studies link under half to unresolved V genes, and the rest is unexplained. A total of nearly 80,000 clones appear in this sample, around nine tenths of them only once. Of the sample, around 5% falls within the top ten clones. What was sequenced was peripheral blood. The source is a woman older than 75 with active or convalescent COVID-19.

The rearrangement joins TRBV4-3 to TRBJ1-1; D not resolved. CDR3 size: 15 residues. V was trimmed by 0 bases and J by 0 bases, leaving 8 bases between them. In germline, CDR1 is LGHNA, CDR2 YSLEER. CDR3 DNA: TGCGCCAGCAGCCAAGAGCCTATGATGAACACTGAAGCTTTCTTT. This sequence encodes CASSQEPMMNTEAFF.

The chain combines TRBV12-3 or TRBV12-4 with TRBJ2-3; TRBD2 aligns across 8 bases. The CDR3 spans 12 residues. The ends lost 5 bases at V and 8 bases at J; junction bases unmatched: 3. CDR3: CASSPGLATQYF. CDR3 in DNA: TGTGCCAGCAGTCCAGGACTAGCTACGCAGTATTTT.

The V gene is TRBV2, the J gene TRBJ2-5; the D gene is possibly TRBD1 (6 bases). Trimming shortened V by 7 bases and J by 5 bases, and 20 bases separated the two germline ends. The CDR3 spans 15 residues. The germline gives CDR1 SNHLY, CDR2 FYNNEI. CDR3 sequence reads: CASTEVPGVRETQYF. CDR3 bases: TGTGCCAGCACTGAGGTACCAGGGGTCCGGGAGACCCAGTACTTC.

The chain joins TRBV15 to TRBJ2-3; the match to TRBD2 covers 9 bases. The V gene end was trimmed by 0 bases and the J gene end by 5 bases; junction bases not matched to a gene: 9. Germline CDR1 reads LNHNV; CDR2 reads YYDKDF (reference sequence). This CDR3 comprises 17 residues. The chain's CDR3 is CATSRDLKAGGRDTQYF. The CDR3 DNA is TGTGCCACCAGCAGAGATCTGAAAGCGGGGGGTCGAGATACGCAGTATTTT.

The chain has TRBV6-5 and TRBJ1-6; TRBD1 agrees at 9 bases. Germline assignment: CDR1 MNHEY and CDR2 SVGAGI. The CDR3 covers 15 residues. V lost 5 bases, J lost 7 bases, and 6 bases stayed unmatched. This CDR3 reads CASSSSGQGNSPLHF. CDR3 DNA sequence: TGTGCCAGCAGTAGCTCGGGACAGGGAAATTCACCCCTCCACTTT.

V gene TRBV29-1 combines with J gene TRBJ2-1; 8 bases are a match to TRBD2. The germline V gene has CDR1 SQVTM and CDR2 ANQGSEA. CDR3 length: 15 residues. The CDR3 loop reads CTVAGGPYSYNEQFF. CDR3 in DNA: TGCACCGTCGCGGGGGGCCCTTACTCCTACAATGAGCAGTTCTTC.

This chain joins TRBV30 and TRBJ2-5; D is possibly TRBD2 (5 bases). Deletions cut 3 bases from V and 4 bases from J, with 18 bases between. CDR3 length: 15 residues. CDR1 GTSNPN and CDR2 SVGIG come from the germline V gene (reference sequence). Here the CDR3 reads CAWSLSGDLRETQYF. The CDR3 region has the DNA TGTGCCTGGAGCCTCAGCGGAGACCTGAGAGAGACCCAGTACTTC.

Here the CDR3 DNA reads TGTGCCAGTAGTTCACAGGGGGCCGGTTCACCCCTCCACTTT. Amino acid sequence: CASSSQGAGSPLHF. The rearrangement joins TRBV19 to TRBJ1-6; TRBD1 agrees at 9 bases. The CDR3 covers 14 residues. Germline V lookup: CDR1 LNHDA, CDR2 SQIVND (reference sequence). V lost 5 bases, J lost 9 bases, and 5 bases stayed unmatched.

This clone came up a few times. V usage is TRBV7-8 and J usage is TRBJ1-5; perhaps TRBD1 as D (5 bases). The germline CDR1 and CDR2 sequences are SGHVS and FQNEAQ. CDR3 length: 16 amino acids. Trimming pared 0 bases from V and 7 bases from J, leaving 16 bases between. CDR3 region: CASSLASGGVRQPQHF. DNA for the CDR3: TGTGCCAGCAGCTTAGCGTCCGGGGGAGTAAGGCAGCCCCAGCATTTT.

The rearrangement uses TRBV19 and TRBJ1-1; D is unresolved. Germline V gene sequence: CDR1 LNHDA, CDR2 SQIVND (reference sequence). The ends were cut back, 8 bases at V and 1 base at J, with 14 bases in the middle. This CDR3 region has 14 residues. The CDR3 bases are TGTGCCAGTCAGCGGCACGAAGGGAACACTGAAGCTTTCTTT. It is translated as CASQRHEGNTEAFF.

This clone was seen only once. The V and J genes are TRBV9 and TRBJ2-7; D is uncertain. V lost 4 bases, J lost 6 bases, and 17 bases lay in between. Germline V lookup: CDR1 SGDLS, CDR2 YYNGEE. CDR3 size: 14 residues. CDR3 in DNA: TGTGCCAGCAGCCCCCGTAGTGGGCCGGCCGAGCAGTACTTC. Translating it yields CASSPRSGPAEQYF.

Only a few counts were recorded for this clone. V gene TRBV11-2 combines with J gene TRBJ1-2; possibly TRBD1 for D (6 bases). Trimming took 5 bases from V and 5 from J, leaving 15 bases between them. Germline CDR1 is SGHAT and CDR2 is FQNNGV. The CDR3 is made up of 14 amino acids. CDR3 DNA sequence: TGTGCCAGCAGCCCGGGACGGGGGGCGTATGGCTACACCTTC. Amino acids: CASSPGRGAYGYTF.

This sequence joins TRBV7-3 and TRBJ1-1; 11 nucleotides align to TRBD1. Trimming removed 2 bases from V and 5 bases from J; junction bases left unmatched: 1. The germline gives CDR1 SGHTA, CDR2 FQGTGA. The CDR3 sequence is 14 residues long. DNA of the CDR3: TGTGCCAGCAGCTTAGGACAGGGGGCGACTGAAGCTTTCTTT. As protein: CASSLGQGATEAFF. Using reference TRBV7-3 and TRBJ1-1 for the parts outside the CDR3, the full variable domain is GAGVSQTPSNKVTEKGKYVELRCDPISGHTALYWYRQSLGQGPEFLIYFQGTGAADDSGLPNDRFFAVRPEGSVSTLKIQRTERGDSAVYLCASSLGQGATEAFFGQGTRLTVV.

The chain combines TRBV18 with TRBJ2-7, with D hard to call. Germline CDR1 reads KGHSH; CDR2 reads LQKENI. The CDR3 is 14 residues long. Trimming cost V 2 bases and J 3 bases, with 11 bases left between them. The CDR3 sequence is CASSPSQEGYEQYF. The CDR3 DNA reads as TGTGCCAGCTCACCATCCCAGGAAGGCTACGAGCAGTACTTC. The entire variable domain, with the rest obtained from reference TRBV18 and TRBJ2-7, is as follows: NAGVMQNPRHLVRRRGQEARLRCSPMKGHSHVYWYRQLPEEGLKFMVYLQKENIIDESGMPKERFSAEFPKEGPSILRIQQVVRGDSAAYFCASSPSQEGYEQYFGPGTRLTVT.

The CDR3 nucleotides are TGTGCCAGCAGCTTAGATGCGGGGCCGCGATACGAGCAGTACTTC. Encoded protein: CASSLDAGPRYEQYF. This chain uses TRBV7-2 with TRBJ2-7, with D maybe TRBD2 (6 bases). V was clipped by 1 base and J by 4 bases, with 14 bases between them. Germline loops: CDR1 SGHTA, CDR2 FQGNSA. The CDR3 totals 15 residues.

This clone was observed a handful of times. The chain is built from TRBV30 and TRBJ1-1; tentative D call: TRBD1 (6 bases). The CDR3 runs to 13 residues. The V gene lost 0 bases and the J gene lost 4 bases, with 9 bases spanning the gap. The V gene's germline CDR1 is GTSNPN and CDR2 SVGIG (reference sequence). In DNA form, the CDR3 reads TGTGCCTGGAGTGTTCTAGGGGGCACTGAAGCTTTCTTT. It encodes CAWSVLGGTEAFF.

The chain is built from TRBV14 and TRBJ1-1, with D possibly matching TRBD1 (5 bases). The CDR3 length is 17 residues. Germline CDR1 is SGHDN and CDR2 is FVKESK. V lost 1 base and J 0 bases, leaving 15 bases between the germline ends. CDR3 sequence: CASSQALGANLNTEAFF. Here the CDR3 DNA reads TGTGCCAGCAGCCAAGCCCTAGGGGCTAACCTGAACACTGAAGCTTTCTTT.

This clone was counted between two and nine times. The V gene is TRBV7-6, the J gene TRBJ2-1; a possible D gene is TRBD2 (5 bases). This CDR3 is 15 amino acids long. With 3 bases removed from V and 5 bases from J, the gap between germline ends came to 14 bases. CDR1 and CDR2 from the germline V gene are SGHVS and FNYEAQ. This chain's CDR3 is CASSLVGSGNNEQFF. CDR3 DNA: TGTGCCAGCAGCTTGGTAGGCTCGGGAAACAATGAGCAGTTCTTC.

The CDR3 region has the DNA TGCGCCAGCAGCTTGGTCAGGGGAAAAGATACGCAGTATTTT. Protein: CASSLVRGKDTQYF. The chain has TRBV5-1 and TRBJ2-3; D may be TRBD1 (6 bases). The V end was cut by 0 bases, the J end by 5 bases, with 10 bases between. From germline, CDR1 is SGHRS and CDR2 YFSETQ. CDR3 length: 14 residues.

The V gene is TRBV10-3, the J gene TRBJ2-3; TRBD2 matches at 10 bases. Per the germline V gene, CDR1 is ENHRY and CDR2 is SYGVKD. Losses at the gene ends were 4 bases for V and 3 bases for J; bases not matched to a gene: 4. The CDR3 sequence is 15 residues long. CDR3 coding DNA: TGTGCCATCAGTGGGACTAGCGGACCTACAGATACGCAGTATTTT. Translated: CAISGTSGPTDTQYF.

This clone was recorded once. The chain couples TRBV7-9 to TRBJ2-7; 10 nucleotides agree with TRBD1. Losses at the gene ends were 4 bases for V and 4 bases for J; bases not matched to a gene: 7. CDR1 and CDR2 (germline): SEHNR, FQNEAQ (reference sequence). This CDR3 is built from 15 residues. The CDR3 is CASSYPGTGVYEQYF. CDR3 nucleotide sequence: TGTGCCAGCAGCTATCCCGGGACAGGGGTTTACGAGCAGTACTTC. Full variable domain (remainder filled in from reference TRBV7-9 and TRBJ2-7): DTGVSQNPRHKITKRGQNVTFRCDPISEHNRLYWYRQTLGQGPEFLTYFQNEAQLEKSRLLSDRFSAERPKGSFSTLEIQRTEQGDSAMYLCASSYPGTGVYEQYFGPGTRLTVT.

J is TRBJ1-1 and V is TRBV7-9; a weak D match, TRBD1 (5 bases). This CDR3 is 15 amino acids long. With 4 bases removed from V and 1 base from J, the gap between germline ends came to 13 bases. The germline gives CDR1 SEHNR, CDR2 FQNEAQ (reference sequence). The DNA for the CDR3 is TGTGCCAGCAGCTCCCTTAGTCAGGGGAACACTGAAGCTTTCTTT. It is translated as CASSSLSQGNTEAFF. The entire variable domain, with the rest obtained from reference TRBV7-9 and TRBJ1-1, is as follows: DTGVSQNPRHKITKRGQNVTFRCDPISEHNRLYWYRQTLGQGPEFLTYFQNEAQLEKSRLLSDRFSAERPKGSFSTLEIQRTEQGDSAMYLCASSSLSQGNTEAFFGQGTRLTVV.

CDR3 protein: CASSPALAGSSYEQYF. In DNA form, the CDR3 reads TGTGCCAGCAGCCCCGCTCTAGCGGGCAGCTCCTACGAGCAGTACTTC. V is TRBV3-1 (or the pseudogene TRBV3-2) and J is TRBJ2-7; 8 bases are shared with TRBD2. Germline-derived CDR1 and CDR2 are LGHDT and YNNKEL (reference sequence). CDR3 length equals 16 residues. The V gene end was trimmed by 4 bases and the J gene end by 0 bases; junction bases not matched to a gene: 8.

The chain has TRBV5-1 and TRBJ1-2; TRBD1 is a possible D gene (6 bases). The CDR3 is 13 residues long. The V end lost 3 bases, the J end lost 4 bases, and 10 bases lay between the germline ends. CDR1 and CDR2 (germline): SGHRS, YFSETQ. CDR3 sequence: CASSSDRLYGYTF. The CDR3 nucleotides read TGCGCCAGCAGCTCCGACAGGCTCTATGGCTACACCTTC. Combining the CDR3 with reference TRBV5-1 and TRBJ1-2 gives the whole variable domain KAGVTQTPRYLIKTRGQQVTLSCSPISGHRSVSWYQQTPGQGLQFLFEYFSETQRNKGNFPGRFSGRQFSNSRSEMNVSTLELGDSALYLCASSSDRLYGYTFGSGTRLTVV.

This clone has just one count. The V call is TRBV7-2, the J call TRBJ2-3; 12 bases line up with TRBD2. In germline, CDR1 is SGHTA, CDR2 FQGNSA. The CDR3 extends over 16 amino acids. J lost 4 bases, V lost 0 bases, and 2 bases had no gene match. The CDR3 protein is CASSLAPSGGADTQYF. In nucleotides, the CDR3 is TGTGCCAGCAGCTTAGCGCCTAGCGGGGGGGCAGATACGCAGTATTTT. The complete variable domain, with remaining parts taken from reference TRBV7-2 and TRBJ2-3, reads GAGVSQSPSNKVTEKGKDVELRCDPISGHTALYWYRQSLGQGLEFLIYFQGNSAPDKSGLPSDRFSAERTGGSVSTLTIQRTQQEDSAVYLCASSLAPSGGADTQYFGPGTRLTVL.

J is TRBJ2-7 and V is TRBV15; 8 bases are a match to TRBD2. Trimming took 4 bases from V and 5 from J; bases not matched to a gene: 7. This CDR3 contains 14 residues. Germline CDR1 is LNHNV and CDR2 is YYDKDF (reference sequence). The CDR3 DNA sequence: TGTGCCACCAGCAAAAGCGGGAGCCTCCACGAGCAGTACTTC. Protein sequence: CATSKSGSLHEQYF. The variable domain in full, completed from reference TRBV15 and TRBJ2-7, reads DAMVIQNPRYQVTQFGKPVTLSCSQTLNHNVMYWYQQKSSQAPKLLFHYYDKDFNNEADTPDNFQSRRPNTSFCFLDIRSPGLGDTAMYLCATSKSGSLHEQYFGPGTRLTVT.

V and J are TRBV4-2 and TRBJ1-2; D ambiguous. The CDR3 loop spans 13 amino acids. V was trimmed by 6 bases and J by 2 bases, leaving 10 bases between them. Germline V gives CDR1 LGHNA, CDR2 YNFKEQ. The CDR3 DNA is TGTGCCAGCAGACCCGACGGGAACTATGGCTACACCTTC. This codes for CASRPDGNYGYTF.

A remark on this clone: Other DNA sequences of this sample code for an identical CDR3. This chain links TRBV28 with TRBJ2-7, with a weak D call TRBD2 (7 bases). CDR1 is MDHEN and CDR2 is SYDVKM in the germline V gene. Trimming removed 2 bases from V and 4 bases from J, with 12 bases in between. The CDR3 is made up of 14 amino acids. The CDR3 loop reads CASSLGGRGYEQYF. The DNA for the CDR3 is TGTGCCAGCAGTTTAGGGGGGCGGGGGTACGAGCAGTACTTC.

This clone is labeled as large (0.1 to 1%). V and J are TRBV7-2 and TRBJ2-1, with D possibly being TRBD1 (5 bases). Germline loops: CDR1 SGHTA, CDR2 FQGNSA. The CDR3 length is 15 residues. The germline V and J ends were trimmed by 1 base and 3 bases, with 10 bases remaining between them. CDR3 protein: CASSLGPGIYNEQFF. CDR3 nucleotides: TGTGCCAGCAGCTTAGGGCCAGGGATCTACAATGAGCAGTTCTTC.

The V call is TRBV7-2, the J call TRBJ2-7, with D possibly matching TRBD2 (6 bases). The CDR3 totals 15 residues. CDR1 and CDR2 from the germline V gene are SGHTA and FQGNSA. V was shortened by 2 bases and J by 0 bases, with 11 bases between the two germline ends. In DNA form, the CDR3 reads TGTGCCAGCAGCTTATGGCGGGGATCCTCCTACGAGCAGTACTTC. Its protein is CASSLWRGSSYEQYF.

This clone was picked up a small number of times. The rearrangement joins TRBV7-9 to TRBJ2-7; tentative D call: TRBD1 (7 bases). Germline loops: CDR1 SEHNR, CDR2 FQNEAQ (reference sequence). The CDR3 runs to 16 residues. Trimming cost V 5 bases and J 4 bases, with 21 bases left between them. The CDR3 DNA is TGTGCCAGCAGCGCCCAGGAGGGCAGGGGGAATTACGAGCAGTACTTC. Residues: CASSAQEGRGNYEQYF.

V and J are TRBV5-6 and TRBJ1-6; TRBD1 agrees at 7 bases. With V trimmed by 2 bases and J by 0 bases, 2 bases remained unmatched. CDR3 size: 16 residues. The germline V gene encodes CDR1 SGHDT and CDR2 YYEEEE. CDR3 nucleotide sequence: TGTGCCAGCAGCTTAGCAGGGGGCTCCTATAATTCACCCCTCCACTTT. Translating gives CASSLAGGSYNSPLHF.